This section outlines one T cell receptor (beta chain) sequence together with its context. The antigen is not known. These data come from a study of T cells after yellow fever vaccination. The CDR3 runs 17 residues. V was pared by 5 bases and J by 4 bases, with 23 bases between. Germline V gene sequence: CDR1 MNHNY, CDR2 SVGAGI (reference sequence). A 5'RACE template-switching step, the method used to make TCR cDNA, added a universal primer site and UMIs. TCRdb called the 5' RACE reads again in MiXCR, with one record for every CDR3 protein. The sample has fewer than 400,000 distinct CDR3 sequences; around 10% are singletons. Study-level results: Peaking on day 5 versus 15, the secondary response was faster but weaker. Post-booster repertoires again held most primary-vaccination clones (about 95% CD4, 85% to 90% CD8).

The sequence came from a young man who received the YFV17D yellow fever vaccine. The genes are TRBV6-6 and TRBJ1-2, with no clear D. The sample in question was CD4+ T cells sorted from PBMCs, obtained 45 days after the yellow fever booster vaccination. CDR3 in DNA: TGTGCCAGCAGTCAACTGGGTGTAGTGAAGAGGATCTATGGCTACACCTTC. Its translation is CASSQLGVVKRIYGYTF.